The present T cell receptor (beta chain) was sequenced within a study of neurological immune-mediated disorders. This clonotype was observed many times. Its antigen is not identified. Study results and caveats: TCR-beta repertoires seemed private in all groups, with no expanded CDR3 amino acid sequences shared.

TCRdb fed the 5' RACE reads into MiXCR, producing one record per CDR3 protein. Here the sample spans approximately 68,000 distinct CDR3 sequences, roughly 4.5% being singletons. The sequenced sample was PBMCs. This clonotype originated in a woman between 65 and 79 years old with multiple sclerosis.

The CDR3 spells CASSQEFYEQYF. CDR3 sequence (DNA): TGTGCCAGCAGCCAAGAGTTCTACGAGCAGTACTTC. The rearrangement uses TRBV3-1 and TRBJ2-7; D not resolved. The CDR3 is made up of 12 amino acids. V was shortened by 0 bases and J by 3 bases, with 3 bases between the two germline ends. Germline lookup yields CDR1 LGHDT and CDR2 YNNKEL (reference sequence).